This TCR beta chain was captured in a study of shared clonotypes between healthy human individuals. Study overall: Used for every donor were three CD4 naive, three CD4 memory, two CD8 naive and one CD8 memory plate.

Some clones are missing from TCRdb's copy, which holds only in-frame ones; the method was immunoSEQ multiplex PCR. The top ten clones hold around 10% of a sample with under 300,000 clones, 60% to 80% of them seen once. The specimen was memory CD4+ T cells sorted from blood. Specified subset: CD45RA-negative fraction. This clonotype was sampled from a man aged 25 to 45 in good health.

In DNA form, the CDR3 reads TGCGCCAGCCTCGGGCCGGGCAAGGGTTTAAATGAAAAACTGTTTTTT. This codes for CASLGPGKGLNEKLFF. This chain connects TRBV10-1 to TRBJ1-4; D unresolved. Germline V gives CDR1 WNHNN, CDR2 SYGVQD (reference sequence). Trimming stripped 8 bases from V and 5 bases from J, with 21 bases between. The CDR3 is 16 residues long.